This T cell receptor beta chain appears in the sequencing data of a study of blood T cell repertoires in COVID-19. Produced via immunoSEQ multiplex PCR; TCRdb's table is partial and in-frame only. Of about 430,000 clones in the sample, 85% to 90% are singletons; the top ten hold roughly 0.78%. The clonotype originates from a man aged 18 to 29 with COVID-19, enrolled during active disease. Sequencing was performed on peripheral blood.

The CDR3 reads CASVGEGWTEAFF. The CDR3 DNA reads as TGTGCCAGCGTGGGGGAGGGGTGGACTGAAGCTTTCTTT. This chain connects TRBV6-5 to TRBJ1-1; possibly TRBD1 for D (5 bases). The germline V and J ends were trimmed by 8 bases and 5 bases, with 15 bases remaining between them. The CDR3 length is 13 residues. The germline CDR1 and CDR2 sequences are MNHEY and SVGAGI.